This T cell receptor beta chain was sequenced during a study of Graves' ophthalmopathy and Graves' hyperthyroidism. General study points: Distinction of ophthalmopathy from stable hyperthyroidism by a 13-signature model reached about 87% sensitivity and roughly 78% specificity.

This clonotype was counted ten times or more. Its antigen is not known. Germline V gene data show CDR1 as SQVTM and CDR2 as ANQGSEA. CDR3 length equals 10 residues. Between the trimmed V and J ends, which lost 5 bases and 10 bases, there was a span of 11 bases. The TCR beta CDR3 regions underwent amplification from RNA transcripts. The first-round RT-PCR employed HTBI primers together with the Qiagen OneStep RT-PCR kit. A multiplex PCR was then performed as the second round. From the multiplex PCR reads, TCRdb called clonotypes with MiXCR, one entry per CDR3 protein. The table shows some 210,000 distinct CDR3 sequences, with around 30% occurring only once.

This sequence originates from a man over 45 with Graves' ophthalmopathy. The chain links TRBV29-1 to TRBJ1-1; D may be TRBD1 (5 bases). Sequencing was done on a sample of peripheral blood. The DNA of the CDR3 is TGCAGCGTTAAGTCCACAGGAGCTTTCTTT. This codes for CSVKSTGAFF. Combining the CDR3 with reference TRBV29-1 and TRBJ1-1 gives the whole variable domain SAVISQKPSRDICQRGTSLTIQCQVDSQVTMMFWYRQQPGQSLTLIATANQGSEATYESGFVIDKFPISRPNLTFSTLTVSNMSPEDSSIYLCSVKSTGAFFGQGTRLTVV.